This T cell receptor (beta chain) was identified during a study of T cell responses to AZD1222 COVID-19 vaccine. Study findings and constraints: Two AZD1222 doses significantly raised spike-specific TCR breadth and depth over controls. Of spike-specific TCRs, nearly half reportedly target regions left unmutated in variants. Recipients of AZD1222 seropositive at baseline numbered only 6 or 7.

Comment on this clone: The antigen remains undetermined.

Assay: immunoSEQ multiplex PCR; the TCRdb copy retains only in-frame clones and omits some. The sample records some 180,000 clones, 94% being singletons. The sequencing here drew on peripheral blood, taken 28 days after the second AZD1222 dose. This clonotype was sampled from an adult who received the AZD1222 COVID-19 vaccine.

CDR3 sequence reads: CAGPGAECSHLLIQPQHF. CDR3 coding DNA: TGTGCCGGACCCGGTGCAGAATGCTCGCACCTACTGATTCAGCCCCAGCATTTT. The V gene is TRBV27, the J gene TRBJ1-5; D gene ambiguous. Germline V gene lookup returns CDR1 MNHEY and CDR2 SMNVEV (reference sequence). V lost 11 bases and J lost 6, with 32 bases in between. The CDR3 runs to 18 residues.